This entry features one T cell receptor beta chain sequence. CDR1 is SEHNR, CDR2 FQNEAQ, per germline (reference sequence). V gave up 5 bases and J gave up 0 bases; unmatched junction bases: 12. This CDR3 spans 19 amino acids. The sample comes from a study of blood T cell repertoires in COVID-19. Study as a whole: The United States, Italy and Spain provided the acute and convalescent COVID-19 samples. Sources were T cells, B-cell-depleted T cells, or PBMCs; the material itself was cDNA or gDNA.

As handled by the study authors: Amplification of reference gene primers provided the estimated nucleated cell counts. TCRdb's copy holds only in-frame clones and misses some; the assay was immunoSEQ multiplex PCR. V and J calls and clone size are those listed in that table; D and trimming were worked out from the DNA. In the table there are approximately 200,000 clones, roughly 84% of which are singletons. Patients of the Seattle cohort, enrolled during active infection, were followed longitudinally. The specimen was peripheral blood. The TCR was taken from a woman aged 80 or over with COVID-19, enrolled during active disease. The chain carries TRBV7-9 and TRBJ2-1, with 11 bases identical to TRBD2. Written as DNA, the CDR3 is TGTGCCAGCAGCCACTCTCTAGCGGGGGGCGAGAGCTCCTACAATGAGCAGTTCTTC. It specifies CASSHSLAGGESSYNEQFF. Full variable domain (remainder filled in from reference TRBV7-9 and TRBJ2-1): DTGVSQNPRHKITKRGQNVTFRCDPISEHNRLYWYRQTLGQGPEFLTYFQNEAQLEKSRLLSDRFSAERPKGSFSTLEIQRTEQGDSAMYLCASSHSLAGGESSYNEQFFGPGTRLTVL.